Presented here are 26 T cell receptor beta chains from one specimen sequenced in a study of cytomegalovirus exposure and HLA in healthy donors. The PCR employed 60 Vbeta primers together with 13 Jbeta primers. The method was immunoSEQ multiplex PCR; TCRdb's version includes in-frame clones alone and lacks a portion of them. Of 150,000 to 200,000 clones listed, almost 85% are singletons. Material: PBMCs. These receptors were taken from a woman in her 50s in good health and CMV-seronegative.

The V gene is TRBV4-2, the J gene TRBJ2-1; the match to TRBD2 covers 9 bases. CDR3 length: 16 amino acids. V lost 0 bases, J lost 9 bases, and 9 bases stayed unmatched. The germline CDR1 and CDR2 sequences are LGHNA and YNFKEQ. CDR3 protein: CASSQDSGLASSEQFF. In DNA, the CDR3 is TGTGCCAGCAGCCAAGATAGTGGACTAGCGTCCTCTGAGCAGTTCTTC.

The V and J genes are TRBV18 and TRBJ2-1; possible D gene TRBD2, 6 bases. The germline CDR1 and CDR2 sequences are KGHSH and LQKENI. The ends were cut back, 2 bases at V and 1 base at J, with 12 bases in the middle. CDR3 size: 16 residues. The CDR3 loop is CASSPTAGSSYNEQFF. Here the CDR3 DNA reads TGTGCCAGCTCACCAACAGCCGGGAGTTCCTACAATGAGCAGTTCTTC.

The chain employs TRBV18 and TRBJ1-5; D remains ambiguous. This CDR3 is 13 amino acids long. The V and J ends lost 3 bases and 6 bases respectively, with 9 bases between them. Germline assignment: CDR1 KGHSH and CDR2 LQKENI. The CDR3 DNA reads TGTGCCAGCTCACCTGGAGGGAGTCAGCCCCAGCATTTT. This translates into CASSPGGSQPQHF.

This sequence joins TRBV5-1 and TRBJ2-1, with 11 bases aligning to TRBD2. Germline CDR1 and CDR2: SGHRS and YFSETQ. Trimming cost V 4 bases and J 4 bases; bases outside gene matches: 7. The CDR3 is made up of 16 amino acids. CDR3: CASSLPGTSGYNEQFF. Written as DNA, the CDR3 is TGCGCCAGCAGCCTTCCCGGGACTAGCGGATACAATGAGCAGTTCTTC.

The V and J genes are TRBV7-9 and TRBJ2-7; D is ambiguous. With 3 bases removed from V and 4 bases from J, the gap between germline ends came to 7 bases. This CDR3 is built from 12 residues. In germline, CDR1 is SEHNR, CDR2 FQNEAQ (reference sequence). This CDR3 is CASSFSLYEQYF. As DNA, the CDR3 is TGTGCCAGCAGCTTTAGCCTTTACGAGCAGTACTTC.

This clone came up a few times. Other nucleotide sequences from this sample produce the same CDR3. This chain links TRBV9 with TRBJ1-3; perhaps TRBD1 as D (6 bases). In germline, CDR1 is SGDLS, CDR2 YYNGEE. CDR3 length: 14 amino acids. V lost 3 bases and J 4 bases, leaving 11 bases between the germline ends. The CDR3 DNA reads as TGTGCCAGCAGCGCAACAGGGTCGGGAAACACCATATATTTT. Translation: CASSATGSGNTIYF. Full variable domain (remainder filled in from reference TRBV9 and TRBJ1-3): DSGVTQTPKHLITATGQRVTLRCSPRSGDLSVYWYQQSLDQGLQFLIQYYNGEERAKGNILERFSAQQFPDLHSELNLSSLELGDSALYFCASSATGSGNTIYFGEGSWLTVV.

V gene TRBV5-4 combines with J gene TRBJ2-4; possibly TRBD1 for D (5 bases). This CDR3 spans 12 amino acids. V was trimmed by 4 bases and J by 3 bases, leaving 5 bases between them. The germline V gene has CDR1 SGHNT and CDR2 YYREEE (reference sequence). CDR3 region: CASSRGKNIQYF. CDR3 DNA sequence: TGTGCCAGCAGCAGGGGCAAAAACATTCAGTACTTC.

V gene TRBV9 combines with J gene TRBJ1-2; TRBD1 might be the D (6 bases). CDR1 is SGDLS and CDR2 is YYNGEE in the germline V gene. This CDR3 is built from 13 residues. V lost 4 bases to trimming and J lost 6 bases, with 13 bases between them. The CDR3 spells CASSLDRLDGYTF. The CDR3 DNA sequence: TGTGCCAGCAGCCTCGACAGGTTGGATGGCTACACCTTC.

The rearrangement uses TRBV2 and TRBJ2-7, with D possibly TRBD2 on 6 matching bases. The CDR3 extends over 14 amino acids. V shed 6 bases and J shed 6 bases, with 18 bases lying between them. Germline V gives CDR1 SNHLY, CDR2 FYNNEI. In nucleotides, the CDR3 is TGTGCCAGCAGCGGGGCGGGACGAACCCTCGAGCAGTACTTC. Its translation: CASSGAGRTLEQYF.

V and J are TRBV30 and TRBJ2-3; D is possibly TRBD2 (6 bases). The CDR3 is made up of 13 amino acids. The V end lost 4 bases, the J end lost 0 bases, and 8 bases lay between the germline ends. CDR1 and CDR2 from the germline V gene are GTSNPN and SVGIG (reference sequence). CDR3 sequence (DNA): TGTGCCTGGACCAGCGGGAGCACAGATACGCAGTATTTT. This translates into CAWTSGSTDTQYF.

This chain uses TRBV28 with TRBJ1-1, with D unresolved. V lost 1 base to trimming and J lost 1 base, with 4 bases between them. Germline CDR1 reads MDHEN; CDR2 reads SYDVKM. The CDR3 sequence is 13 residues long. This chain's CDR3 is CASSLSWNTEAFF. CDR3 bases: TGTGCCAGCAGTTTATCGTGGAACACTGAAGCTTTCTTT.

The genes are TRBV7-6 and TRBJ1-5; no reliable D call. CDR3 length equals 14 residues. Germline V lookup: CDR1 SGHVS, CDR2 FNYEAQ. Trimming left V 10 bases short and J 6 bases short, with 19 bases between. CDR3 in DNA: TGTGCCAATGGGAGGAGGAGGTGGGTTCAGCCCCAGCATTTT. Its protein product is CANGRRRWVQPQHF.

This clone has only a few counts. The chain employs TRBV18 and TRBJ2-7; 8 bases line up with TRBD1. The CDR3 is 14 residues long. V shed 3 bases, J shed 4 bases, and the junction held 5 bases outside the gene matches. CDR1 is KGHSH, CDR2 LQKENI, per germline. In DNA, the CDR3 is TGTGCCAGCTCACCCGACAGGGGAACGTACGAGCAGTACTTC. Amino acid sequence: CASSPDRGTYEQYF.

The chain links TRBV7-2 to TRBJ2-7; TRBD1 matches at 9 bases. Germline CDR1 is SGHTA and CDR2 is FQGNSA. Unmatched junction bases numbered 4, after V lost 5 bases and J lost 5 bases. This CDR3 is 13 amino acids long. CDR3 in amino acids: CASSLRTGDEQYF. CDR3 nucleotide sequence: TGTGCCAGCAGCCTGAGGACAGGGGACGAGCAGTACTTC.

This CDR3 is CASSLAGLQAGNTIYF. Written as DNA, the CDR3 is TGCGCCAGCAGCTTGGCAGGTCTCCAGGCTGGAAACACCATATATTTT. V is TRBV5-1 and J is TRBJ1-3; D unresolved. The CDR3 spans 16 residues. The V end was cut by 0 bases, the J end by 2 bases, with 12 bases between. CDR1 is SGHRS, CDR2 YFSETQ, per germline.

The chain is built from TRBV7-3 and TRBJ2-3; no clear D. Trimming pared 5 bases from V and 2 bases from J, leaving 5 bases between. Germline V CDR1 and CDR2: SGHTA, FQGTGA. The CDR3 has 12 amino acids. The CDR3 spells CASSINTDTQYF. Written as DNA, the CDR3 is TGTGCCAGCAGCATCAACACAGATACGCAGTATTTT.

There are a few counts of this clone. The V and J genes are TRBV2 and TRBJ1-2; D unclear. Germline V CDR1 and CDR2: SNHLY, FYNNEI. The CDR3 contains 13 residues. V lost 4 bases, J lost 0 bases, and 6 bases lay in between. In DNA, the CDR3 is TGTGCCAGCAGTGTGTCTTCTAACTATGGCTACACCTTC. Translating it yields CASSVSSNYGYTF.

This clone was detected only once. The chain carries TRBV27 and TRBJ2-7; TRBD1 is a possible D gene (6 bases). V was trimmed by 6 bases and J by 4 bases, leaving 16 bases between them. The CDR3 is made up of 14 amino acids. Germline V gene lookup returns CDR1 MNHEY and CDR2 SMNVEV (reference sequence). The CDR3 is CASRPSGDLYEQYF. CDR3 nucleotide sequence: TGTGCCAGCAGACCCTCAGGGGACCTTTACGAGCAGTACTTC.

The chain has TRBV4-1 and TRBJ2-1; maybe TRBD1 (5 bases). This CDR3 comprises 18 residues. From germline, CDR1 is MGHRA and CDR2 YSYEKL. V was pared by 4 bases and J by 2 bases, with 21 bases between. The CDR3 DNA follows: TGCGCCAGCAGCCCCCACCCGCGGAAAGCCAGGGCCTACAATGAGCAGTTCTTC. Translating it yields CASSPHPRKARAYNEQFF.

The CDR3 loop is CASSLFDRVYGYTF. The DNA of the CDR3 is TGTGCCAGCAGTTTATTCGACAGGGTCTATGGCTACACCTTC. The rearrangement links TRBV28 to TRBJ1-2; 7 bases align to TRBD1. Germline V gene sequence: CDR1 MDHEN, CDR2 SYDVKM. Trimming took 1 base from V and 4 from J; bases not matched to a gene: 3. CDR3 size: 14 residues.

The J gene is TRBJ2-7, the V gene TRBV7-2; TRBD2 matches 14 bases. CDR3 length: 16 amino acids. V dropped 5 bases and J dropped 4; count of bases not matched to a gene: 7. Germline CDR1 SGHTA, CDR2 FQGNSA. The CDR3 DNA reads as TGTGCCAGCAGCCTGAGGACTAGCGGGAGGAAGTACGAGCAGTACTTC. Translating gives CASSLRTSGRKYEQYF.

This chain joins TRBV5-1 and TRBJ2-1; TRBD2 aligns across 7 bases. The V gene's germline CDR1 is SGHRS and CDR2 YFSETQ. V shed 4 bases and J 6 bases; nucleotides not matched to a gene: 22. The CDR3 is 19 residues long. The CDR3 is CASSPRPTLGGSFGNEQFF. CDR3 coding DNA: TGCGCCAGCAGCCCCCGACCAACACTGGGCGGGAGTTTTGGCAATGAGCAGTTCTTC.

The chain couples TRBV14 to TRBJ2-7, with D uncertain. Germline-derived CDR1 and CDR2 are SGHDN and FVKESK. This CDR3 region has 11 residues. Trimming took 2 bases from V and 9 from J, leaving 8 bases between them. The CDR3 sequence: CASSQFGWQYF. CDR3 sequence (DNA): TGTGCCAGCAGCCAATTCGGTTGGCAGTACTTC.

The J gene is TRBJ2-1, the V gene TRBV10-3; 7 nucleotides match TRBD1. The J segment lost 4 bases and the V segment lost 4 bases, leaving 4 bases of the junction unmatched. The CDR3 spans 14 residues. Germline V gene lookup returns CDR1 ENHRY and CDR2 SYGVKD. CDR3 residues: CAISVGTVYNEQFF. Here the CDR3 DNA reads TGTGCCATCAGTGTGGGGACAGTATACAATGAGCAGTTCTTC.

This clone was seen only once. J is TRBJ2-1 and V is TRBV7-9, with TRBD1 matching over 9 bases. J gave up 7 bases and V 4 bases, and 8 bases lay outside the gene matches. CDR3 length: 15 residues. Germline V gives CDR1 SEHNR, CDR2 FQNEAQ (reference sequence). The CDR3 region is CASSSSGQGLNEQFF. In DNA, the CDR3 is TGTGCCAGCAGCTCCTCGGGACAGGGACTAAATGAGCAGTTCTTC.

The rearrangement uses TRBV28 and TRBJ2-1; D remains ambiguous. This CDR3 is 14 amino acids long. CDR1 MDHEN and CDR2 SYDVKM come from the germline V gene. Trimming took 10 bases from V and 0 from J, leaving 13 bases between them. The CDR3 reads CATLGPSSYNEQFF. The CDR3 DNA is TGTGCCACTCTTGGCCCTAGCTCCTACAATGAGCAGTTCTTC.